The 23 T cell receptor beta chains in this list originate from one sample, sequenced in a study of T-cell reconstitution after alpha-beta-depleted transplantation in children. Unique molecular identifiers were used to barcode this TCRbeta library. MiXCR, run by TCRdb on the PCR reads, gives a single entry per CDR3 protein. Seen here are 95,000 to 150,000 distinct CDR3 sequences, 20% to 25% observed once, and the top ten hold over 9.5%. Sample: PBMCs, mostly from graft donor cells, taken 180 days after TCRalphabeta/CD19-depleted stem cell transplant. All receptors come from a male patient under 10 years old who had a stem cell transplant for chronic granulomatous disease, so the T cells may come from the graft donor.

This clonotype was seen a few times. This chain joins TRBV15 and TRBJ1-5, with 7 bases aligning to TRBD1. The V and J ends lost 4 bases and 0 bases, in that order; junction bases with no gene match: 6. Germline V gene sequence: CDR1 LNHNV, CDR2 YYDKDF (reference sequence). This CDR3 has 16 residues. CDR3 residues: CATSKTGLSSNQPQHF. The DNA of the CDR3 is TGTGCCACCAGCAAGACAGGGTTGAGTAGCAATCAGCCCCAGCATTTT. Variable domain in full (rest from reference TRBV15 and TRBJ1-5): DAMVIQNPRYQVTQFGKPVTLSCSQTLNHNVMYWYQQKSSQAPKLLFHYYDKDFNNEADTPDNFQSRRPNTSFCFLDIRSPGLGDTAMYLCATSKTGLSSNQPQHFGDGTRLSIL.

This clonotype showed up many times. The chain joins TRBV7-8 to TRBJ1-1, with unresolved D. Per germline, CDR1 SGHVS and CDR2 FQNEAQ. V lost 6 bases to trimming and J lost 4 bases, with 6 bases between them. The CDR3 is made up of 11 amino acids. The DNA of the CDR3 is TGTGCCAGCAGGGATTCCACTGAAGCTTTCTTT. Translated, it gives CASRDSTEAFF. The full variable domain, rest sourced from reference TRBV7-8 and TRBJ1-1, is GAGVSQSPRYKVAKRGQDVALRCDPISGHVSLFWYQQALGQGPEFLTYFQNEAQLDKSGLPSDRFFAERPEGSVSTLKIQRTQQEDSAVYLCASRDSTEAFFGQGTRLTVV.

This clonotype appeared a few times. At one of its ends the junction is not consistent with the germline gene, which may arise from a read error. The J gene is TRBJ2-3, the V gene TRBV15, with 7 bases fitting TRBD2. Per the germline V gene, CDR1 is LNHNV and CDR2 is YYDKDF (reference sequence). This CDR3 has 17 amino acids. The CDR3 loop reads CATSSPVGSGPPDTQFF. CDR3 DNA: TGTGCCACCAGCAGTCCCGTTGGTAGCGGGCCCCCAGATACGCAGTTTTTT.

This clonotype occurred many times. The chain employs TRBV29-1 and TRBJ2-6; D uncertain. CDR1 is SQVTM, CDR2 ANQGSEA, per germline. This CDR3 has 14 amino acids. Trimming left V 6 bases short and J 0 bases short, with 9 bases between. The CDR3, as DNA: TGCAGCGTATCTGTACCCTCTGGGGCCAACGTCCTGACTTTC. It yields the protein CSVSVPSGANVLTF.

A remark on this clonotype: One base away lies a much larger clone, so this may be a sequencing read error. V and J are TRBV20-1 and TRBJ2-3; 11 nucleotides agree with TRBD2. This CDR3 is built from 17 residues. V gave up 3 bases and J gave up 1 base; unmatched junction bases: 9. CDR1 is DFQATT, CDR2 SNEGSKA, per germline (reference sequence). The CDR3 spells CSASNRELAGGTDTQYF. DNA for the CDR3: TGCAGTGCTAGTAACCGTGAACTAGCGGGAGGCACAGATACGCAGTATTTT.

The V gene is TRBV11-2, the J gene TRBJ2-1, with 11 bases matching TRBD2. There are 15 residues in the CDR3. V shed 1 base and J 12 bases; nucleotides not matched to a gene: 8. Per the germline V gene, CDR1 is SGHAT and CDR2 is FQNNGV. The CDR3, as DNA: TGTGCCAGCAGCTTAGTTGTCCTAGCGGGGGGTTCGCAGTTCTTC. Encoded protein: CASSLVVLAGGSQFF.

The rearrangement uses TRBV12-3 or TRBV12-4 and TRBJ2-3; D unresolved. This CDR3 contains 12 residues. Trimming cost V 5 bases and J 7 bases, with 10 bases left between them. This CDR3 reads CASSPQMNTQYF. The CDR3 bases are TGTGCCAGCAGTCCCCAAATGAATACGCAGTATTTT.

This clonotype was seen ten or more times. The genes are TRBV5-1 and TRBJ2-1, with D perhaps matching TRBD2 (6 bases). This CDR3 has 15 amino acids. V lost 0 bases and J 4 bases, leaving 11 bases between the germline ends. The germline CDR1 and CDR2 sequences are SGHRS and YFSETQ. CDR3 protein: CASSLVSGLYNEQFF. Here the CDR3 DNA reads TGCGCCAGCAGCTTGGTTAGCGGATTATACAATGAGCAGTTCTTC.

The rearrangement joins TRBV7-2 to TRBJ2-1; D call uncertain. This CDR3 region has 15 residues. V lost 5 bases and J 4 bases, leaving 15 bases between the germline ends. Germline-derived CDR1 and CDR2 are SGHTA and FQGNSA. CDR3 in DNA: TGTGCCAGCAGCCCTCTTGAGGCGGTATACAATGAGCAGTTCTTC. It encodes CASSPLEAVYNEQFF.

In this sample, this clonotype turned up many times. The chain carries TRBV4-1 and TRBJ1-2; 8 bases fit TRBD1. This CDR3 spans 17 amino acids. CDR1 is MGHRA, CDR2 YSYEKL, per germline. V lost 5 bases, J lost 7 bases, and 18 bases stayed unmatched. CDR3 nucleotides: TGCGCCAGCAGCGCGAGGACAGGGTTGAATCCCTCCGGTGGCTACACCTTC. It specifies CASSARTGLNPSGGYTF.

This clonotype occurred many times. Germline and junction disagree at one end, which may indicate a read error. This sequence joins TRBV20-1 and TRBJ2-2, with TRBD2 matching 9 bases. Germline values: CDR1 DFQATT, CDR2 SNEGSKA (reference sequence). This CDR3 is built from 13 residues. CDR3 nucleotides: TGCAGTGCTGGAGATAGCGGGAGCGGGGAGCTGTTTTTT. Encoded protein: CSAGDSGSGELFF.

The rearrangement uses TRBV9 and TRBJ2-1, with 8 bases aligning to TRBD2. Per germline, CDR1 SGDLS and CDR2 YYNGEE. The V gene end was trimmed by 0 bases and the J gene end by 5 bases; junction bases not matched to a gene: 7. The length of the CDR3 is 16 residues. CDR3 sequence: CASSVGRLAQNNEQFF. The CDR3 DNA follows: TGTGCCAGCAGCGTAGGACGACTAGCGCAGAACAATGAGCAGTTCTTC.

This clonotype was seen a few times. The chain joins TRBV7-2 to TRBJ1-2, with 7 bases matching TRBD1. Germline-derived CDR1 and CDR2 are SGHTA and FQGNSA. After removal of 4 bases from V and 2 bases from J, the junction contained 7 bases not matched to a gene. This CDR3 is built from 15 residues. The DNA of the CDR3 is TGTGCCAGCAGCTCATGGACAGGCACAAACTATGGCTACACCTTC. Its translation is CASSSWTGTNYGYTF.

This clonotype was recorded many times. The rearrangement uses TRBV11-1 and TRBJ2-6, with 8 bases lining up with TRBD1. Germline CDR1 SGHAT, CDR2 FQDESV (reference sequence). This CDR3 is 19 amino acids long. V lost 1 base, J lost 0 bases, and 8 bases stayed unmatched. Here the CDR3 reads CASSLGLGQVFSGANVLTF. The CDR3 nucleotides read TGTGCCAGCAGCTTAGGCCTGGGACAGGTTTTCTCTGGGGCCAACGTCCTGACTTTC.

This clonotype was counted at least ten times. The DNA for the CDR3 is TGCAGCGTTGCAACTAGCTTGGAGACCCAGTACTTC. Translating gives CSVATSLETQYF. The chain has TRBV29-1 and TRBJ2-5; D might be TRBD2 (6 bases). V lost 4 bases to trimming and J lost 5 bases, with 11 bases between them. The CDR3 covers 12 residues. Per the germline V gene, CDR1 is SQVTM and CDR2 is ANQGSEA.

Points on this clonotype: An end of the junction differs from the germline gene, which may be a read error. The chain combines TRBV10-3 with TRBJ1-1, with D unclear. The CDR3 consists of 13 residues. Per germline, CDR1 ENHRY and CDR2 SYGVKD. CDR3 loop: CAISEFSGIGSNF. CDR3 sequence (DNA): TGTGCCATCAGTGAGTTCTCGGGGATAGGGAGTAACTTT.

This clonotype was counted at least ten times. V gene TRBV9 combines with J gene TRBJ2-2; tentatively, D is TRBD2 (6 bases). The CDR3 is 17 residues long. Trimming removed 3 bases from V and 3 bases from J, with 18 bases in between. The germline V gene has CDR1 SGDLS and CDR2 YYNGEE. DNA of the CDR3: TGTGCCAGCAGCGCAGAGGGCGGGATCGGGGACACCGGGGAGCTGTTTTTT. This codes for CASSAEGGIGDTGELFF.

This clonotype was found many times. CDR3 residues: CASSFAGGRRETQYF. The CDR3 DNA reads as TGTGCCAGCAGCTTTGCGGGGGGGCGAAGAGAGACCCAGTACTTC. The chain has TRBV7-2 and TRBJ2-5; 9 nucleotides line up with TRBD2. The length of the CDR3 is 15 residues. With V trimmed by 3 bases and J by 4 bases, 6 bases remained unmatched. Germline V gene sequence: CDR1 SGHTA, CDR2 FQGNSA.

This clonotype appeared a few times. This chain joins TRBV7-2 and TRBJ2-1; the D gene is possibly TRBD1 (6 bases). The germline V gene encodes CDR1 SGHTA and CDR2 FQGNSA. There are 12 residues in the CDR3. V was clipped by 5 bases and J by 8 bases, with 10 bases between them. This chain's CDR3 is CASSPTGYEQFF. The CDR3 coding sequence is TGTGCCAGCAGCCCGACAGGCTATGAGCAGTTCTTC.

Note on this clonotype: Mismatch with germline at one junction end may stem from a read error. The chain links TRBV3-1 to TRBJ2-2; a weak D match, TRBD1 (5 bases). Germline CDR1 is LGHDT and CDR2 is YNNKEL (reference sequence). The CDR3 is made up of 15 amino acids. This CDR3 reads CASTQGQGYTGELFF. CDR3 nucleotide sequence: TGTGCCAGCACCCAAGGGCAGGGCTACACCGGGGAGCTGTTTTTT.

This clonotype was seen repeatedly, ten times or more. Mismatch with germline at one junction end may stem from a read error. The chain combines TRBV12-3 or TRBV12-4 with TRBJ2-1; possibly TRBD2 for D (5 bases). This CDR3 is built from 11 residues. The CDR3 nucleotides are TGCGTAGTGGAGGCACGAAATGAGCAGTTCTTC. Protein product: CVVEARNEQFF.

J is TRBJ1-2 and V is TRBV9; tentatively, D is TRBD1 (5 bases). Trimming cost V 3 bases and J 5 bases, with 17 bases left between them. CDR3 length equals 15 residues. Germline V gene lookup returns CDR1 SGDLS and CDR2 YYNGEE. CDR3 in amino acids: CASSADPRDGYGYTF. CDR3 DNA sequence: TGTGCCAGCAGCGCTGACCCCCGGGACGGATATGGCTACACCTTC.

The table lists this clonotype with a few counts. The chain combines TRBV6-5 with TRBJ1-6; D is uncertain. This CDR3 has 14 amino acids. From germline, CDR1 is MNHEY and CDR2 SVGAGI. The V end was cut by 0 bases, the J end by 9 bases, with 9 bases between. The CDR3 sequence is CASSYSASFSPLHF. CDR3 bases: TGTGCCAGCAGTTACTCGGCCAGTTTTTCACCCCTCCACTTT.